Below, 8 T cell receptor beta chains from the same sample are listed, as sequenced in a study of control samples from healthy donors and cancer patients. The method was immunoSEQ multiplex PCR; TCRdb's version includes in-frame clones alone and lacks a portion of them. The sample comprises some 130,000 clones, about nine tenths of which are singletons, and about 2.7% rests with the top ten. Input material: blood. The source is a man aged 35 to 55 in good health.

This chain links TRBV27 with TRBJ1-1; no clear D. The germline gives CDR1 MNHEY, CDR2 SMNVEV (reference sequence). Trimming took off 2 bases at V and 1 base at J, with 5 bases between the two ends. This CDR3 comprises 13 residues. The CDR3 sequence: CASSLSPNTEAFF. The CDR3, as DNA: TGTGCCAGCAGTTTAAGCCCGAACACTGAAGCTTTCTTT.

The chain joins TRBV27 to TRBJ1-2, with D maybe TRBD1 (6 bases). The CDR3 consists of 14 residues. Germline V gives CDR1 MNHEY, CDR2 SMNVEV (reference sequence). Between the trimmed V and J ends, which lost 0 bases and 9 bases, there was a span of 14 bases. In nucleotides, the CDR3 is TGTGCCAGCAGTTTATCGGGGGCGGGATTCAGCTACACCTTC. As protein: CASSLSGAGFSYTF.

The chain combines TRBV29-1 with TRBJ1-2; no clear D. This CDR3 is 11 amino acids long. V was pared by 3 bases and J by 8 bases, with 10 bases between. Looked up from germline, CDR1 is SQVTM and CDR2 is ANQGSEA. DNA for the CDR3: TGCAGCGTTGATGTGGGAGGCGGCTACACCTTC. Translated, it gives CSVDVGGGYTF.

The chain joins TRBV2 to TRBJ2-3; possible D gene TRBD1, 6 bases. Germline lookup yields CDR1 SNHLY and CDR2 FYNNEI. The CDR3 has 15 amino acids. Trimming shortened V by 1 base and J by 2 bases, and 10 bases separated the two germline ends. The CDR3 loop is CASSEGGGHTDTQYF. In DNA, the CDR3 is TGTGCCAGCAGTGAAGGAGGGGGACACACAGATACGCAGTATTTT.

V is TRBV6-1 and J is TRBJ1-6, with no clear D. Germline V gives CDR1 MNHNS, CDR2 SASEGT. The V end lost 3 bases, the J end lost 7 bases, and 7 bases lay between the germline ends. CDR3 size: 13 residues. The CDR3 DNA is TGTGCCAGCAGTGATCTTAGGAATTCACCCCTCCACTTT. As protein: CASSDLRNSPLHF.

The gene calls are TRBV28 and TRBJ2-7; 12 bases line up with TRBD2. The germline CDR1 and CDR2 sequences are MDHEN and SYDVKM. CDR3 size: 16 residues. V was pared by 1 base and J by 6 bases, with 7 bases of the junction left unmatched. CDR3 in DNA: TGTGCCAGCAGTTTATACACTAGCGGGGGGCCCGGCGAGCAGTACTTC. Its protein product is CASSLYTSGGPGEQYF.

The chain joins TRBV5-4 to TRBJ1-2, with D possibly TRBD1 on 5 matching bases. The CDR3 is 15 residues long. The germline CDR1 and CDR2 sequences are SGHNT and YYREEE (reference sequence). V lost 6 bases and J lost 8, with 23 bases in between. CDR3 loop: CASTYGGRGTWGYTF. The CDR3 DNA sequence: TGTGCCAGCACCTATGGGGGACGGGGGACTTGGGGCTACACCTTC.

CDR3 nucleotides: TGCGCCAGCAGCCAAAACCGGGACACCGATGGCTACACCTTC. Translated: CASSQNRDTDGYTF. The chain couples TRBV4-1 to TRBJ1-2; TRBD1 might be the D (6 bases). The CDR3 runs 14 residues. Trimming removed 2 bases from V and 6 bases from J, with 13 bases in between. Germline-derived CDR1 and CDR2 are MGHRA and YSYEKL.